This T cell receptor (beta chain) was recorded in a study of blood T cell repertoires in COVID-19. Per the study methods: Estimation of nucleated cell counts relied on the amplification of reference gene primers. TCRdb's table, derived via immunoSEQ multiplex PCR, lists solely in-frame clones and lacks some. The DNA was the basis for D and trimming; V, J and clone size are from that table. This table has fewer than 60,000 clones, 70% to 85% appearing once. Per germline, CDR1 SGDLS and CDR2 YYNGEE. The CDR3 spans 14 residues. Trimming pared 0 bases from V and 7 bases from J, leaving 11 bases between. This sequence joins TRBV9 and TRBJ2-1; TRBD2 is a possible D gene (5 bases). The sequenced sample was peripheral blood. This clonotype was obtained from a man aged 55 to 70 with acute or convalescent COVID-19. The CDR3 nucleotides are TGTGCCAGCAGCGTAGGTTCTAGCCTGAATGAGCAGTTCTTC. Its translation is CASSVGSSLNEQFF. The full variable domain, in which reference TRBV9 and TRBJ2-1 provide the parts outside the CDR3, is DSGVTQTPKHLITATGQRVTLRCSPRSGDLSVYWYQQSLDQGLQFLIQYYNGEERAKGNILERFSAQQFPDLHSELNLSSLELGDSALYFCASSVGSSLNEQFFGPGTRLTVL.